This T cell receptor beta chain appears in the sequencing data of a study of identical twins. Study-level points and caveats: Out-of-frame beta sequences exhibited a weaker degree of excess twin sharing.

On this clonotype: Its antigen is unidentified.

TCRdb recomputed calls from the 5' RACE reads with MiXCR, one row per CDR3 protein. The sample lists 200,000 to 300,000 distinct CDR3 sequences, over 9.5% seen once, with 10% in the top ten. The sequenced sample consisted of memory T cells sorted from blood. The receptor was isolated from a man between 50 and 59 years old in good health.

CDR3 coding DNA: TGTGCCAGCAGTCTCCGGACTAGCGGGAATGACAATGAGCAGTTCTTC. Its protein product is CASSLRTSGNDNEQFF. The rearrangement joins TRBV27 to TRBJ2-1; 12 bases are shared with TRBD2. The CDR3 totals 16 residues. Looked up from germline, CDR1 is MNHEY and CDR2 is SMNVEV (reference sequence). J was trimmed by 5 bases and V by 5 bases; bases with no gene match: 7.